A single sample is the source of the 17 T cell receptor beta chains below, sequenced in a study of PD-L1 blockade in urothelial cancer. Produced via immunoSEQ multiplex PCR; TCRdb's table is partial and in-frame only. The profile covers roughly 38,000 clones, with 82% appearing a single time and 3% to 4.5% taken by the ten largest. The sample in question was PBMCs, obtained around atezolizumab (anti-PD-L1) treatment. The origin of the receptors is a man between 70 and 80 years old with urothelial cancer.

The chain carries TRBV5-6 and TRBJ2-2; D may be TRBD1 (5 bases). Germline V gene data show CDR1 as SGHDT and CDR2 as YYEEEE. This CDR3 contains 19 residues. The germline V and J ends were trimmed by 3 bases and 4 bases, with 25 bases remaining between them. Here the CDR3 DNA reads TGTGCCAGCAGCTACTATTTCGGACGGGCAGATAGGGGCACCGGGGAGCTGTTTTTT. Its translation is CASSYYFGRADRGTGELFF.

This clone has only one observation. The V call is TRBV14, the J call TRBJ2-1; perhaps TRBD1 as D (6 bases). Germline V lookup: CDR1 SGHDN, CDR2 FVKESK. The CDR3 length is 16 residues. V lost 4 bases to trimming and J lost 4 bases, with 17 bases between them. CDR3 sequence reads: CASSPRDITLYNEQFF. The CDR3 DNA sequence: TGTGCCAGCAGCCCAAGGGACATAACACTTTACAATGAGCAGTTCTTC.

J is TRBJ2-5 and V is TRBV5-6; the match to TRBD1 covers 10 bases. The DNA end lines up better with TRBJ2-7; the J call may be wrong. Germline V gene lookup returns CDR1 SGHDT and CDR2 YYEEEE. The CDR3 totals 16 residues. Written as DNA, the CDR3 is TGTGCCAGCAGCCCGGGGGTGGGACAGGGGTCCTACGAGCAGTACTTC. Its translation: CASSPGVGQGSYEQYF.

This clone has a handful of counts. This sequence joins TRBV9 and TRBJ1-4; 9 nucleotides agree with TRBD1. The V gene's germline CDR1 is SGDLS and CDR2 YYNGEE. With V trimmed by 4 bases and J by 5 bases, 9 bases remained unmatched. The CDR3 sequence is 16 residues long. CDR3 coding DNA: TGTGCCAGCAGCTCTCACCCGACAGGGGGAAATGAAAAACTGTTTTTT. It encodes CASSSHPTGGNEKLFF.

The CDR3 sequence is CASSSGQFNEKLFF. CDR3 DNA sequence: TGTGCCAGCAGCTCGGGACAGTTTAATGAAAAACTGTTTTTT. V gene TRBV7-2 combines with J gene TRBJ1-4; 7 bases fit TRBD1. This CDR3 spans 14 amino acids. Germline V gene sequence: CDR1 SGHTA, CDR2 FQGNSA. V lost 4 bases, J lost 4 bases, and 3 bases stayed unmatched.

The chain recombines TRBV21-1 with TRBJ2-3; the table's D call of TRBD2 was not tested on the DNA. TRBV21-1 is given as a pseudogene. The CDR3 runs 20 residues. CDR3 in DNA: TGTGCCAGCAGCAACGAATACATGACTAGCGGGAGGGGTAGCACAGATACGCAGTATTTT. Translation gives CASSNEYMTSGRGSTDTQYF.

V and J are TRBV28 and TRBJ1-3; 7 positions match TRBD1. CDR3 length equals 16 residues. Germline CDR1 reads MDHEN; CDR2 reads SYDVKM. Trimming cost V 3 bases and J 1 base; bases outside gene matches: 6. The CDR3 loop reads CASSFEGQSSGNTIYF. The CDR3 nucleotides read TGTGCCAGCAGTTTCGAGGGACAGTCTTCTGGAAACACCATATATTTT.

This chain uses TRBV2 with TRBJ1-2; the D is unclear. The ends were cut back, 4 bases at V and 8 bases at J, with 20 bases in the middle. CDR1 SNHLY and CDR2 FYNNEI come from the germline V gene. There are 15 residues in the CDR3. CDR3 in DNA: TGTGCCAGCAGTGGAGAGAGGGCCTTCCTGAGGGGCTACACCTTC. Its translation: CASSGERAFLRGYTF.

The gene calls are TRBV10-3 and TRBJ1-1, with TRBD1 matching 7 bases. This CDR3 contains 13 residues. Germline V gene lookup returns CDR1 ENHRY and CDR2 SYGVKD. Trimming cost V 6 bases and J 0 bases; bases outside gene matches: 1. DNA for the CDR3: TGTGCCATCAGGGGACAGATGAACACTGAAGCTTTCTTT. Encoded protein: CAIRGQMNTEAFF.

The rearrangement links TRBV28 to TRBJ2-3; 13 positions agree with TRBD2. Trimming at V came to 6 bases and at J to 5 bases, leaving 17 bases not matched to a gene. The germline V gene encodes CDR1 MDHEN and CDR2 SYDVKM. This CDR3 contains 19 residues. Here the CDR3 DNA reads TGTGCCAGCAGCCCCGGACAGGCCTTAGGGACTAGCGGGAAAGATACGCAGTATTTT. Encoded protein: CASSPGQALGTSGKDTQYF.

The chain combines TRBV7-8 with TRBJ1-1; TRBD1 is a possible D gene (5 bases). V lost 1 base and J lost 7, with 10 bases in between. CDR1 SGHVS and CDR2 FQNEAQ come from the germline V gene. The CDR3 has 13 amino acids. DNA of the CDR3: TGTGCCAGCAGCTTAGACAGGCGGGGTGAAGCTTTCTTT. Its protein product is CASSLDRRGEAFF.

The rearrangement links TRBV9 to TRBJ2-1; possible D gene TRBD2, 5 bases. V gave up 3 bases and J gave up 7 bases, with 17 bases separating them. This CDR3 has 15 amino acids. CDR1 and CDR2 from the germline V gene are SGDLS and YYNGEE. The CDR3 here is CASSGVSPGGNEQFF. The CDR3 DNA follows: TGTGCCAGCAGCGGAGTCAGTCCGGGCGGGAATGAGCAGTTCTTC.

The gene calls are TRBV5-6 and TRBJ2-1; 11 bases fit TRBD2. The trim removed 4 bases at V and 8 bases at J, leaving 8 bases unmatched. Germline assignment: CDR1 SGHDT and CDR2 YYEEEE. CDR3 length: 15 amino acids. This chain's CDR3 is CASSPQTSGKDEQFF. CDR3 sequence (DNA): TGTGCCAGCAGCCCTCAGACTAGCGGGAAGGATGAGCAGTTCTTC. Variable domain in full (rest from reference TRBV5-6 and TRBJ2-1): DAGVTQSPTHLIKTRGQQVTLRCSPKSGHDTVSWYQQALGQGPQFIFQYYEEEERQRGNFPDRFSGHQFPNYSSELNVNALLLGDSALYLCASSPQTSGKDEQFFGPGTRLTVL.

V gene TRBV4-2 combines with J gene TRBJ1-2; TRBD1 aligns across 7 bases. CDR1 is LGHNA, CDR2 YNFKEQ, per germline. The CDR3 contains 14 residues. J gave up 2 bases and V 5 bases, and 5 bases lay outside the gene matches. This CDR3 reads CASSFGDSNYGYTF. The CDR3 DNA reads TGTGCCAGCAGCTTTGGGGACAGCAACTATGGCTACACCTTC.

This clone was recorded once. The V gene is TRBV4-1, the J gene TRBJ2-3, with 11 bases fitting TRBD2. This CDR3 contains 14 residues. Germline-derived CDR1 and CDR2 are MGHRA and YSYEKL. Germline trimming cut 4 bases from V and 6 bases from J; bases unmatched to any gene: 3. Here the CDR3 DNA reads TGCGCCAGCAGCCTTAGCGGGAGGGCCGATACGCAGTATTTT. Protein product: CASSLSGRADTQYF.

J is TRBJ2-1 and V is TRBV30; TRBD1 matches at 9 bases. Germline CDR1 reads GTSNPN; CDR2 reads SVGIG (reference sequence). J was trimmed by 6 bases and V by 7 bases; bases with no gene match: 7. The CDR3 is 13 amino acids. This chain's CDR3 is CAFATGGINEQFF. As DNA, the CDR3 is TGTGCCTTCGCGACAGGGGGGATCAATGAGCAGTTCTTC.

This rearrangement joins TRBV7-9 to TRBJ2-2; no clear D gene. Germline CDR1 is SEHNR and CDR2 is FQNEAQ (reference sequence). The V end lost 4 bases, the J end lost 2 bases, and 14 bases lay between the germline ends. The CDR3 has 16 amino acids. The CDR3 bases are TGTGCCAGCAGCTCGGCGGTCCGGGTAAACACCGGGGAGCTGTTTTTT. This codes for CASSSAVRVNTGELFF.